This T cell receptor beta chain was recovered during a study of Ad26.COV2.S vaccination and SARS-CoV-2 variants. The treatment: around 19 received Ad26.COV2.S at low or high dose, single or two shots; about 5 received placebo; per-sample allocation not given. Sampling was done on day 63 after the first vaccine or placebo injection. An adult donor aged 18-55 years was enrolled in Boston. As to this clone: Its antigen is undetermined.

Deletions cut 2 bases from V and 7 bases from J, with 12 bases between. Germline-derived CDR1 and CDR2 are GTSNPN and SVGIG (reference sequence). This CDR3 is 13 amino acids long. The assay was immunoSEQ multiplex PCR, and TCRdb's table has in-frame clones only and misses some. This table has fewer than 500,000 clones, roughly 87% appearing once. Study results and limitations: Across vaccine and placebo recipients, the breadth of non-spike TCRs was similar.

The sequence was obtained from a person aged 18-65 years who received the Ad26.COV2.S COVID-19 vaccine or a placebo. V is TRBV30 and J is TRBJ2-1; D possibly corresponds to TRBD2 (5 bases). The sample in question was peripheral blood, obtained in a trial of Ad26.COV2.S vaccine versus placebo. CDR3: CAWSRVPGNEQFF. The CDR3 DNA follows: TGTGCCTGGAGTAGAGTTCCGGGGAATGAGCAGTTCTTC.